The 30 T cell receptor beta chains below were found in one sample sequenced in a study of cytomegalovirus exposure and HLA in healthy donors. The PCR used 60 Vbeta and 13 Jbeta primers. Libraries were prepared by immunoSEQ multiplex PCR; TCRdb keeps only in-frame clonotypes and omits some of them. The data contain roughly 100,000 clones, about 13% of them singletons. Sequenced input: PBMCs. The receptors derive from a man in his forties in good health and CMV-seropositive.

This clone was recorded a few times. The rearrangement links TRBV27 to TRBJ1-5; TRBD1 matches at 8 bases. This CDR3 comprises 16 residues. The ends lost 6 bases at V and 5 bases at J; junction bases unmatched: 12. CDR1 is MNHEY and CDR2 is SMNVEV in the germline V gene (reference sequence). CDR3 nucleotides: TGTGCCAGCAGACCTACAGGGGGGCCACGCTATCAGCCCCAGCATTTT. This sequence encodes CASRPTGGPRYQPQHF.

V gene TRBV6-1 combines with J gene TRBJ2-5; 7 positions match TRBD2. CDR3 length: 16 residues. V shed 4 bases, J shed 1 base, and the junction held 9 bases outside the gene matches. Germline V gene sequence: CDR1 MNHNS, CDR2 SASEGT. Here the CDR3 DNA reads TGTGCCAGCAGTGTTTTTTCCAGCGGGACCCAAGAGACCCAGTACTTC. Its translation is CASSVFSSGTQETQYF.

The CDR3 sequence: CASSLPGFTDTQYF. DNA for the CDR3: TGTGCCAGCAGCTTACCGGGTTTCACAGATACGCAGTATTTT. The chain uses TRBV7-8 and TRBJ2-3; D gene ambiguous. V was trimmed by 2 bases and J by 2 bases, leaving 8 bases between them. Germline CDR1 SGHVS, CDR2 FQNEAQ. The CDR3 totals 14 residues.

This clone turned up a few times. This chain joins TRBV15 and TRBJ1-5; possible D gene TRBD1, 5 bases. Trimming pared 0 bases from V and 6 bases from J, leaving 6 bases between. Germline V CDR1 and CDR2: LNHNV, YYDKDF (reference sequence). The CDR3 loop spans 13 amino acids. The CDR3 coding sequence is TGTGCCACCAGCAGAGATACAGGTCAGCCCCAGCATTTT. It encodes CATSRDTGQPQHF.

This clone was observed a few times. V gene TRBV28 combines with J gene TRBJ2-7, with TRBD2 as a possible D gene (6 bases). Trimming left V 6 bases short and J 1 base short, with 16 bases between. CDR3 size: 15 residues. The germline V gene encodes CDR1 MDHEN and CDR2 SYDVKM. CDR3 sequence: CASRNSGGPSYEQYF. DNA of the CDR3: TGTGCCAGCAGGAATAGCGGAGGCCCTTCCTACGAGCAGTACTTC. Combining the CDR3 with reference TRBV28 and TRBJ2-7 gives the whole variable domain DVKVTQSSRYLVKRTGEKVFLECVQDMDHENMFWYRQDPGLGLRLIYFSYDVKMKEKGDIPEGYSVSREKKERFSLILESASTNQTSMYLCASRNSGGPSYEQYFGPGTRLTVT.

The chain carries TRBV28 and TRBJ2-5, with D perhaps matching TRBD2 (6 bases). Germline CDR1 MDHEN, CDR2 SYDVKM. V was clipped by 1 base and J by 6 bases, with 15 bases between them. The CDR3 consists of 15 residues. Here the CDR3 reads CASSLSHGRGKTQYF. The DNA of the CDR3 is TGTGCCAGCAGTTTATCGCACGGTCGGGGGAAGACCCAGTACTTC.

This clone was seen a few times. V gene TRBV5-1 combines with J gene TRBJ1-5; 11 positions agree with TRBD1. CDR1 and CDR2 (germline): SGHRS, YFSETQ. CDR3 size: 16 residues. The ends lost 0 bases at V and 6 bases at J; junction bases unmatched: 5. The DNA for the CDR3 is TGCGCCAGCAGCTTGGGCGGGACAGGGGGGAGTCAGCCCCAGCATTTT. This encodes CASSLGGTGGSQPQHF.

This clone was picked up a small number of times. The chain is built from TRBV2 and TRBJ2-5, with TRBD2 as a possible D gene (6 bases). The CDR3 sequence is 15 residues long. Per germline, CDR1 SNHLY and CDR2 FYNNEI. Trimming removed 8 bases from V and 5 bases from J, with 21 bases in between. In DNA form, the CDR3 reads TGTGCCAGCCTCTCCGCGGGCGGGATTAGGGAGACCCAGTACTTC. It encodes CASLSAGGIRETQYF.

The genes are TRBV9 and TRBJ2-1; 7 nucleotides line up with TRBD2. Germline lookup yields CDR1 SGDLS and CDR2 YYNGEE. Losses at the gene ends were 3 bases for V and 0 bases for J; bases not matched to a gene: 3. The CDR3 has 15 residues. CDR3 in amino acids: CASSEGGSSYNEQFF. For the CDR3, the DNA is TGTGCCAGCAGCGAGGGCGGGAGCTCCTACAATGAGCAGTTCTTC.

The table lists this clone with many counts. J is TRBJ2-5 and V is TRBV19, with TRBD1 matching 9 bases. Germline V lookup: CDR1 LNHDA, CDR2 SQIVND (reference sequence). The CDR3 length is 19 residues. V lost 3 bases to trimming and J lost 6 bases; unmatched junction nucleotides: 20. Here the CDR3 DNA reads TGTGCCAGTAGTATTCGGGACAGGGTTGTACGCCCTCTCCCCAAGACCCAGTACTTC. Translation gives CASSIRDRVVRPLPKTQYF.

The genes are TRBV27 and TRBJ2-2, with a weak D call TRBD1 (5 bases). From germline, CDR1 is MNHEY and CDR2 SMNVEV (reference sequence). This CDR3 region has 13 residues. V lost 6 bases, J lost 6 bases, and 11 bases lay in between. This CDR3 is CASSRVFAGELFF. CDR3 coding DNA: TGTGCCAGCAGCAGGGTGTTCGCCGGGGAGCTGTTTTTT.

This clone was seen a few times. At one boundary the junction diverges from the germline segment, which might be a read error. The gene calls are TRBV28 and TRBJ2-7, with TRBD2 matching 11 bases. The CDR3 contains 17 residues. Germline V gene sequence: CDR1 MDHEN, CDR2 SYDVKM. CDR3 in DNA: TGTGCCAGCAGTCCACCGGGACTAGCGGCTTTCATCGACGAGAAGTACTTT. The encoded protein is CASSPPGLAAFIDEKYF.

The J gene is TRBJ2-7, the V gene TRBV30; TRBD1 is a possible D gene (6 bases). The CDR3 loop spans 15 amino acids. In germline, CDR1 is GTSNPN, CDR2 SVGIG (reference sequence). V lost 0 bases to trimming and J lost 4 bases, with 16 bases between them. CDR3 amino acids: CAWSVGRGYEYEQYF. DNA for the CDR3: TGTGCCTGGAGTGTGGGCAGGGGATACGAGTACGAGCAGTACTTC. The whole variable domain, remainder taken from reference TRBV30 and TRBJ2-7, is SQTIHQWPATLVQPVGSPLSLECTVEGTSNPNLYWYRQAAGRGLQLLFYSVGIGQISSEVPQNLSASRPQDRQFILSSKKLLLSDSGFYLCAWSVGRGYEYEQYFGPGTRLTVT.

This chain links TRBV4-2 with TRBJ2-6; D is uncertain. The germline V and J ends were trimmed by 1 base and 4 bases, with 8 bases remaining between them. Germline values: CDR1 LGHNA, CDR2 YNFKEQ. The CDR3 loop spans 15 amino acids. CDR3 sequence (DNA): TGTGCCAGCAGCCAAGGGAGTCTGGGGGCCAACGTCCTGACTTTC. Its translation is CASSQGSLGANVLTF.

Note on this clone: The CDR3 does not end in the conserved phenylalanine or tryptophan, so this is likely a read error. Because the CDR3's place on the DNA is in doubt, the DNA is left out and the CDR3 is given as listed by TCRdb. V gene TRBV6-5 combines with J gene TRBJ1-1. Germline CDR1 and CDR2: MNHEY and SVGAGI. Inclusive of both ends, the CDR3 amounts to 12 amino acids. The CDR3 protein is CASITPGGRAYV.

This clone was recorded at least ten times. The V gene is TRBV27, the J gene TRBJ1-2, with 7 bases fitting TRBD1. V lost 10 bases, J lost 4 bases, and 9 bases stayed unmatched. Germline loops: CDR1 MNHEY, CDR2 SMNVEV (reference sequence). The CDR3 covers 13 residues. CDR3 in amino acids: CATSYRGGYGYTF. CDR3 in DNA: TGTGCCACCTCGTACAGGGGAGGCTATGGCTACACCTTC.

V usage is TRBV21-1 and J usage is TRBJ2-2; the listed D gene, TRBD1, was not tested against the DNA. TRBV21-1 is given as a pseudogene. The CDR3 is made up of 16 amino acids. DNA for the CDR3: TGTGCCAGCAGCAAAAATGGAAAACAGTACACCGGGGAGCTGTTTTTT. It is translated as CASSKNGKQYTGELFF.

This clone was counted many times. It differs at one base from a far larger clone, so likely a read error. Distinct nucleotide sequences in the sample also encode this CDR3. This CDR3 reads CASSPGTVYGYTF. DNA of the CDR3: TGTGCCAGCAGCCCTGGGACAGTATATGGCTACACCTTC. This chain connects TRBV14 to TRBJ1-2; 7 positions match TRBD1. V lost 4 bases and J lost 5; bases outside the gene matches: 4. From germline, CDR1 is SGHDN and CDR2 FVKESK. The CDR3 sequence is 13 residues long.

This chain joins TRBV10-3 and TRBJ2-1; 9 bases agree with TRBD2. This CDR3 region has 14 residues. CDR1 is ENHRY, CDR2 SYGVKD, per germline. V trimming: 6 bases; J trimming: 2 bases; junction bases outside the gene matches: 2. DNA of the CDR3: TGTGCCATCAGAGCGGGAGGAGCCTACAATGAGCAGTTCTTC. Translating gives CAIRAGGAYNEQFF.

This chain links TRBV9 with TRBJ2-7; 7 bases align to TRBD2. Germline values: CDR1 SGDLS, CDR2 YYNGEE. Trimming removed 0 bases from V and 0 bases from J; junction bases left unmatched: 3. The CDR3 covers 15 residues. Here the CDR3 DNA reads TGTGCCAGCAGCGTAGCCGGGACTACCTCCTACGAGCAGTACTTC. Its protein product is CASSVAGTTSYEQYF.

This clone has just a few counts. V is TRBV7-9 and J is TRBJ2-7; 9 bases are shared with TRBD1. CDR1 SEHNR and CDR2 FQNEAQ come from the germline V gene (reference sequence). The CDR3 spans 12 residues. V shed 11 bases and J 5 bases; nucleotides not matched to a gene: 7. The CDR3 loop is CAVGTGMHEQYF. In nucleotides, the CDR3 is TGTGCCGTCGGGACAGGGATGCACGAGCAGTACTTC.

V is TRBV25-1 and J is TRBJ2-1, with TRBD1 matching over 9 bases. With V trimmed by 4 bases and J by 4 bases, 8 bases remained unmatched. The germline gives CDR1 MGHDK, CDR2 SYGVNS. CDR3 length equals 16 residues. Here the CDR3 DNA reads TGTGCCAGCAGTGGACGTCGGGACAGGGCTTACAATGAGCAGTTCTTC. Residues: CASSGRRDRAYNEQFF.

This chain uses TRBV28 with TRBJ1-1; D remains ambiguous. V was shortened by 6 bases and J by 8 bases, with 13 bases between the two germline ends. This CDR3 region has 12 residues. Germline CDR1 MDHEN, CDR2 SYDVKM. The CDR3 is CASRTQTGEAFF. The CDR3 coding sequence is TGTGCCAGCAGGACTCAGACCGGAGAAGCTTTCTTT.

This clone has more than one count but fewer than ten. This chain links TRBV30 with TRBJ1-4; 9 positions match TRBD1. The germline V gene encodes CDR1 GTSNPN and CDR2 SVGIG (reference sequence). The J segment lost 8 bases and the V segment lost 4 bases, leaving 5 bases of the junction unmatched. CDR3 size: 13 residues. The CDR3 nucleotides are TGTGCCTGGACGGGACAGGGAGGAGAAAAACTGTTTTTT. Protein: CAWTGQGGEKLFF. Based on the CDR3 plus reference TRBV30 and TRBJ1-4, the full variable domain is SQTIHQWPATLVQPVGSPLSLECTVEGTSNPNLYWYRQAAGRGLQLLFYSVGIGQISSEVPQNLSASRPQDRQFILSSKKLLLSDSGFYLCAWTGQGGEKLFFGSGTQLSVL.

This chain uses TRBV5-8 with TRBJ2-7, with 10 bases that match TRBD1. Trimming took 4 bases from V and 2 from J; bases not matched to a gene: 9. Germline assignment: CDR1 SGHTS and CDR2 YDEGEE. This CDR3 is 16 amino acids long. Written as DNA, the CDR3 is TGTGCCAGCAGCGAGGACAGGGGGTTGATCGCCTACGAGCAGTACTTC. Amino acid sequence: CASSEDRGLIAYEQYF.

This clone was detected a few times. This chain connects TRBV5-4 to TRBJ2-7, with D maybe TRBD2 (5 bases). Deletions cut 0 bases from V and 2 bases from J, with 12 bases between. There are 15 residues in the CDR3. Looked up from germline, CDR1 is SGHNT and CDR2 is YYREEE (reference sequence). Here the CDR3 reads CASSLAGGKAYEQYF. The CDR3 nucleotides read TGTGCCAGCAGCTTGGCAGGAGGAAAGGCCTACGAGCAGTACTTC.

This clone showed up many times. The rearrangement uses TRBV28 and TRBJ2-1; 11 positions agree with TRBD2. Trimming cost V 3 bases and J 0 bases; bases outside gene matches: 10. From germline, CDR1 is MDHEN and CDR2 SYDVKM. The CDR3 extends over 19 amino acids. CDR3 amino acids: CASSLLYLAGGSSYNEQFF. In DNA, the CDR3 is TGTGCCAGCAGTTTGTTGTACTTAGCGGGAGGGAGCTCCTACAATGAGCAGTTCTTC.

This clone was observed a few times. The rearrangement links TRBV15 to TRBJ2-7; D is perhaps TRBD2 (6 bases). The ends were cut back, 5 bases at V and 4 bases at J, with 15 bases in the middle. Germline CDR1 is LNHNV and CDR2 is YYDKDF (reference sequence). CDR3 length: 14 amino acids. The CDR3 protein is CATSHSRGVYEQYF. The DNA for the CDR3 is TGTGCCACCAGCCATTCTCGCGGGGTTTACGAGCAGTACTTC. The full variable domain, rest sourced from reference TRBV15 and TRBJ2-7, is DAMVIQNPRYQVTQFGKPVTLSCSQTLNHNVMYWYQQKSSQAPKLLFHYYDKDFNNEADTPDNFQSRRPNTSFCFLDIRSPGLGDTAMYLCATSHSRGVYEQYFGPGTRLTVT.

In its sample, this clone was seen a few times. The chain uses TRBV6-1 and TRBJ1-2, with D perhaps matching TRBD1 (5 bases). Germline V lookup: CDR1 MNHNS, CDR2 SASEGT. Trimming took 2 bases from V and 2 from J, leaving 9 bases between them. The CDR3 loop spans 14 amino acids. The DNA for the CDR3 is TGTGCCAGCAGTGAATCACAGGAGAACTATGGCTACACCTTC. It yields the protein CASSESQENYGYTF.

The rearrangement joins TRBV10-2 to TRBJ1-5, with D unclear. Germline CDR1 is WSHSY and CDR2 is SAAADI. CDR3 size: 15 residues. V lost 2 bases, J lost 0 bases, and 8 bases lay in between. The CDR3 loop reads CASSEASGSNQPQHF. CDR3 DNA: TGCGCCAGCAGTGAGGCGAGTGGTAGCAATCAGCCCCAGCATTTT.